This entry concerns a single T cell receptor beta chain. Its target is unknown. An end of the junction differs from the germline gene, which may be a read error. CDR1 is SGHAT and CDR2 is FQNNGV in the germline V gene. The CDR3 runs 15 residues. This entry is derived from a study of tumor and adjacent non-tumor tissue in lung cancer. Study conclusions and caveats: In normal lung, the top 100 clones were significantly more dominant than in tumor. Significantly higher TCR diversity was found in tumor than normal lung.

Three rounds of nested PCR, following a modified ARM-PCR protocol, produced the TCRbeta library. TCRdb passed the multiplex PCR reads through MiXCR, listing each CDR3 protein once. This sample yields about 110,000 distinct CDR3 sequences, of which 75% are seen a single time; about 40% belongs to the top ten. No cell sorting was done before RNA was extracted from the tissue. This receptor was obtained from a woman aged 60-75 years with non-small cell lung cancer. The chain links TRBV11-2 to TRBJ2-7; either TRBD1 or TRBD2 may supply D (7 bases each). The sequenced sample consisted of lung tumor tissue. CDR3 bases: TGTACCAGCAGCTTAGTGCAGGGGGGGACCTACGAGCAGTACTTC. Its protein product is CTSSLVQGGTYEQYF.